This T cell receptor (beta chain) was identified during a study of blood T cells in healthy people across ages. Primers used in a second PCR of about 7 to 12 cycles were a sample-barcoded 5' primer and a J-beta primer mix. All cDNA molecules were each tagged by a template-switch adaptor with 12 random nucleotides. Each CDR3 protein is one row after TCRdb ran MiXCR on the 5' RACE reads. The sample has 600,000 to 850,000 distinct CDR3 sequences, 40% to 45% seen once. Germline CDR1 and CDR2: SEHNR and FQNEAQ (reference sequence). The CDR3 loop spans 16 amino acids. V was pared by 0 bases and J by 4 bases, with 3 bases of the junction left unmatched.

This TCR came from a woman in her sixties or seventies in good health. Sequenced: blood. V usage is TRBV7-9 and J usage is TRBJ2-3, with TRBD2 matching over 11 bases. The CDR3 bases are TGTGCCAGCAGCTTAGCCCCACTAGCGGGGGCAGATACGCAGTATTTT. As protein: CASSLAPLAGADTQYF. Full variable domain (missing parts from reference TRBV7-9 and TRBJ2-3): DTGVSQNPRHKITKRGQNVTFRCDPISEHNRLYWYRQTLGQGPEFLTYFQNEAQLEKSRLLSDRFSAERPKGSFSTLEIQRTEQGDSAMYLCASSLAPLAGADTQYFGPGTRLTVL.